The 18 T cell receptor beta chains reported below all come from one sample, sequenced in a study of OX40 agonist ivuxolimab in advanced cancers. TCRdb's copy holds only in-frame clones and misses some; the assay was immunoSEQ multiplex PCR. The table includes more than 7,500 clones, around 70% detected once. The source was CD4+ or CD8+ T cells sorted from blood, collected in a trial of the OX40 agonist ivuxolimab. Receptors were obtained from an adult with an advanced solid tumor such as melanoma, head and neck, liver or kidney cancer.

This clone was seen more than once but under ten times. This chain links TRBV19 with TRBJ1-1; D gene ambiguous. Trimming shortened V by 8 bases and J by 4 bases, and 14 bases separated the two germline ends. There are 13 residues in the CDR3. Germline values: CDR1 LNHDA, CDR2 SQIVND (reference sequence). This CDR3 reads CASGARSGTEAFF. CDR3 nucleotides: TGTGCCAGTGGAGCGCGCTCGGGCACTGAAGCTTTCTTT. Filled out from reference TRBV19 and TRBJ1-1, the complete variable domain reads DGGITQSPKYLFRKEGQNVTLSCEQNLNHDAMYWYRQDPGQGLRLIYYSQIVNDFQKGDIAEGYSVSREKKESFPLTVTSAQKNPTAFYLCASGARSGTEAFFGQGTRLTVV.

The gene calls are TRBV29-1 and TRBJ2-7; 7 bases are shared with TRBD1. The germline V gene has CDR1 SQVTM and CDR2 ANQGSEA. This CDR3 has 13 amino acids. V was clipped by 7 bases and J by 4 bases; unmatched bases: 10. The CDR3 spells CSAMTGLGYEQYF. The CDR3 bases are TGCAGCGCTATGACAGGGTTGGGGTACGAGCAGTACTTC.

By share, this clone ranks as medium-sized (0.01 to 0.1%). This chain joins TRBV4-3 and TRBJ2-2; D is ambiguous. This CDR3 contains 12 residues. CDR1 LGHNA and CDR2 YSLEER come from the germline V gene. V was pared by 4 bases and J by 7 bases, with 7 bases between. Written as DNA, the CDR3 is TGCGCCAGCAGCCTTACAGACGGGGAGCTGTTTTTT. Amino acid sequence: CASSLTDGELFF.

This clone was detected once. The chain employs TRBV14 and TRBJ2-3; TRBD2 agrees at 7 bases. This CDR3 is 15 amino acids long. Germline trimming cut 3 bases from V and 6 bases from J; bases unmatched to any gene: 9. Germline V gene data show CDR1 as SGHDN and CDR2 as FVKESK. CDR3 bases: TGTGCCAGCAGCCATGGGGGGGATGATTTGGATACGCAGTATTTT. Amino acids: CASSHGGDDLDTQYF.

This clone turned up a few times. The chain couples TRBV7-9 to TRBJ1-2, with D tentatively TRBD1 (6 bases). The CDR3 spans 14 residues. Germline CDR1 and CDR2: SEHNR and FQNEAQ (reference sequence). Deletions cut 5 bases from V and 4 bases from J, with 14 bases between. The CDR3 sequence: CASSTRTASYGYTF. In DNA form, the CDR3 reads TGTGCCAGCAGCACCAGGACAGCTTCCTATGGCTACACCTTC.

V and J are TRBV28 and TRBJ2-3; tentative D call: TRBD1 (7 bases). Trimming took 5 bases from V and 2 from J, leaving 14 bases between them. Germline V gene lookup returns CDR1 MDHEN and CDR2 SYDVKM. This CDR3 has 15 residues. The CDR3 region is CASSAGGFYTDTQYF. The CDR3 DNA reads as TGTGCCAGCAGTGCAGGGGGGTTTTACACAGATACGCAGTATTTT.

For the CDR3, the DNA is TGTGCCAGCCAGTACGGGAGCGAGCAGTTCTTC. It translates to CASQYGSEQFF. The chain is built from TRBV11-2 and TRBJ2-1; possibly TRBD2 for D (6 bases). Trimming took 8 bases from V and 10 from J, leaving 12 bases between them. There are 11 residues in the CDR3. Germline V CDR1 and CDR2: SGHAT, FQNNGV.

Comments on this clone: Only one base separates this from a far larger clonotype, so it likely reflects a read error. At the DNA level, this CDR3 is encoded by other sequences in the same sample as well. The chain is built from TRBV5-4 and TRBJ2-1, with D maybe TRBD2 (5 bases). CDR1 SGHNT and CDR2 YYREEE come from the germline V gene (reference sequence). This CDR3 comprises 18 residues. Trimming took off 3 bases at V and 5 bases at J, with 24 bases between the two ends. CDR3 DNA: TGTGCCAGCAGCTCCGGGATTACAGCGATGTCTTTCCACAATGAGCAGTTCTTC. This sequence encodes CASSSGITAMSFHNEQFF.

Comments on this clone: A junction boundary mismatches the germline segment, possibly from a read error. The gene calls are TRBV5-8 and TRBJ2-1, with D tentatively TRBD2 (5 bases). This CDR3 comprises 18 residues. CDR1 and CDR2 (germline): SGHTS, YDEGEE. CDR3 bases: TGCGCCAGCAGCTCCGGGATTACAGCGATGTCTTTCCACAATGAGCAGTTCTTC. It yields the protein CASSSGITAMSFHNEQFF.

The chain carries TRBV11-2 and TRBJ1-2; D call uncertain. The germline CDR1 and CDR2 sequences are SGHAT and FQNNGV. V was cut by 8 bases and J by 3 bases, with 19 bases left in between. The CDR3 length is 15 residues. For the CDR3, the DNA is TGTGCCAGCTCTTGGGCGGGAAGTGTGGACTATGGCTACACCTTC. Its translation is CASSWAGSVDYGYTF.

The chain couples TRBV5-4 to TRBJ1-1; D gene ambiguous. Trimming removed 0 bases at V and 1 base at J, with 10 bases between. Germline values: CDR1 SGHNT, CDR2 YYREEE (reference sequence). The CDR3 covers 15 residues. CDR3 region: CASSLAGPGNTEAFF. CDR3 sequence (DNA): TGTGCCAGCAGCTTGGCGGGTCCGGGGAACACTGAAGCTTTCTTT.

Only a few counts were recorded for this clone. This chain connects TRBV28 to TRBJ1-4, with a tentative D call TRBD1 (5 bases). Germline lookup yields CDR1 MDHEN and CDR2 SYDVKM. V dropped 2 bases and J dropped 3 bases, with 10 bases sitting between them. The length of the CDR3 is 15 residues. The CDR3: CASSLGGVSNEKLFF. The CDR3 coding sequence is TGTGCCAGCAGTTTAGGGGGTGTCTCTAATGAAAAACTGTTTTTT.

V usage is TRBV9 and J usage is TRBJ2-5; TRBD2 agrees at 12 bases. The CDR3 covers 15 residues. The junction had 4 bases not matched to a gene; V was cut back by 3 bases and J by 4 bases. Germline assignment: CDR1 SGDLS and CDR2 YYNGEE. This CDR3 is CASSALAGGSETQYF. DNA of the CDR3: TGTGCCAGCAGCGCCCTAGCGGGGGGGTCAGAGACCCAGTACTTC. The full variable domain, with the rest looked up from reference TRBV9 and TRBJ2-5, is DSGVTQTPKHLITATGQRVTLRCSPRSGDLSVYWYQQSLDQGLQFLIQYYNGEERAKGNILERFSAQQFPDLHSELNLSSLELGDSALYFCASSALAGGSETQYFGPGTRLLVL.

This clone was counted between two and nine times. This chain links TRBV13 with TRBJ1-2; D is possibly TRBD1 (5 bases). The V end was cut by 0 bases, the J end by 6 bases, with 11 bases between. CDR1 is PRHDT, CDR2 FYEKMQ, per germline (reference sequence). The CDR3 spans 14 residues. CDR3 DNA sequence: TGTGCCAGCAGCTTAGGGGGTCAGGGAAATGGCTACACCTTC. Encoded protein: CASSLGGQGNGYTF. Complete variable domain (other parts from reference TRBV13 and TRBJ1-2): AAGVIQSPRHLIKEKRETATLKCYPIPRHDTVYWYQQGPGQDPQFLISFYEKMQSDKGSIPDRFSAQQFSDYHSELNMSSLELGDSALYFCASSLGGQGNGYTFGSGTRLTVV.

This clone was counted only a few times. The chain joins TRBV13 to TRBJ2-3; D gene uncertain. The germline gives CDR1 PRHDT, CDR2 FYEKMQ (reference sequence). V lost 5 bases to trimming and J lost 0 bases, with 9 bases between them. The CDR3 runs 14 residues. The CDR3 region has the DNA TGTGCCAGCAGCACCCGACGGAGCACAGATACGCAGTATTTT. This codes for CASSTRRSTDTQYF.

J is TRBJ2-7 and V is TRBV9, with D hard to call. V was trimmed by 0 bases and J by 2 bases, leaving 12 bases between them. This CDR3 has 15 amino acids. Germline CDR1 SGDLS, CDR2 YYNGEE. The CDR3 DNA reads TGTGCCAGCAGCGTAGTCCATAGGCCCCCCTACGAGCAGTACTTC. Translated: CASSVVHRPPYEQYF.

The chain employs TRBV9 and TRBJ2-2; no clear D gene. V was cut by 3 bases and J by 4 bases, with 4 bases left in between. From germline, CDR1 is SGDLS and CDR2 YYNGEE. The CDR3 has 12 residues. The CDR3 region has the DNA TGTGCCAGCAGCGCCATCACCGGGGAGCTGTTTTTT. Its translation: CASSAITGELFF.

This clone was seen a single time. CDR3 in DNA: TGTGCCAGCAGTTGGGTCGGGGGGAACACCGGGGAGCTGTTTTTT. Its protein is CASSWVGGNTGELFF. The V gene is TRBV6-5, the J gene TRBJ2-2, with D possibly matching TRBD2 (6 bases). V was pared by 4 bases and J by 1 base, with 10 bases between. This CDR3 comprises 15 residues. Germline V gene data show CDR1 as MNHEY and CDR2 as SVGAGI.